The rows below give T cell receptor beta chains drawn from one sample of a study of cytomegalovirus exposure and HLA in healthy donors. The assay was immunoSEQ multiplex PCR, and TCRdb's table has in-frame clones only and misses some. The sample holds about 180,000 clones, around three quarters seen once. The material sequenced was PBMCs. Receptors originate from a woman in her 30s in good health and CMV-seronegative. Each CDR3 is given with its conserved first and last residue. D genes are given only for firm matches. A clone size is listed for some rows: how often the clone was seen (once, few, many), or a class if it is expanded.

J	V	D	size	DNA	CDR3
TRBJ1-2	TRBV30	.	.	TGTGCCTGGAATCGGGATGGCTACACCTTC	CAWNRDGYTF
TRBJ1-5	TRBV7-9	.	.	TGTGCCAGCAGCCCAACAGGGTCCAGCAATCAGCCCCAGCATTTT	CASSPTGSSNQPQHF
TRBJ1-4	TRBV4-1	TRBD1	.	TGCGCCAGCAGCCATCCTAGGACAGGGACTAATGAAAAACTGTTTTTT	CASSHPRTGTNEKLFF
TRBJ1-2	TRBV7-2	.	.	TGTGCCAGCAGCTTAGTGTGGCAGGGGAGCGATGGCTACACCTTC	CASSLVWQGSDGYTF
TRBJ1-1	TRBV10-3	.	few	TGTGCCATCAGTGGGACGGGATCTAACATGAACACTGAAGCTTTCTTT	CAISGTGSNMNTEAFF
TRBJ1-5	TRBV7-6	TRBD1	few	TGTGCCAGCAGCCCCGGACAGGGAGGGTTGTATGTCAATCAGCCCCAGCATTTT	CASSPGQGGLYVNQPQHF
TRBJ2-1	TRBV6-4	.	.	TGTGCCAGCAGTGACTCGAAAGGGGGAAATGATGAGCAGTTCTTC	CASSDSKGGNDEQFF
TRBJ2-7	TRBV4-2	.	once	TGTGCCAGCAGCCAAGATCCCAGGGGTCGGTACGAGCAGTACTTC	CASSQDPRGRYEQYF
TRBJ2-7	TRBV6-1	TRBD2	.	TGTGCCAGCAGTGCTACTAGCGGAGGGGGAAACTACGAGCAGTACTTC	CASSATSGGGNYEQYF
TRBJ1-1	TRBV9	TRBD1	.	TGTGCCAGCAGCGTAGGGGAGGGGACAGGGGGGATGAACACTGAAGCTTTCTTT	CASSVGEGTGGMNTEAFF
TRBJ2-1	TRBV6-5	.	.	TGTGCCAGCAGTGCCCCCCGGGGCAATGAGCAGTTCTTC	CASSAPRGNEQFF
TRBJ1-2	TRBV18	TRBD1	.	TGTGCCAGCTCACCTGGTCGACAGGGTGGCTACACCTTC	CASSPGRQGGYTF
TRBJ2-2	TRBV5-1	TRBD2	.	TGCGCCAGCAGCTCGGGACTAGCGGGGGGGCCGACGACCGGGGAGCTGTTTTTT	CASSSGLAGGPTTGELFF
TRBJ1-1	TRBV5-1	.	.	TGCGCCAGCAGCCGCAAGGACAGAGCGAACACTGAAGCTTTCTTT	CASSRKDRANTEAFF
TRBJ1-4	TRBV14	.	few	TGTGCCAGCAGCCAAGGTAGCGGGTTCGAAACAGGAAGTTTT	CASSQGSGFETGSF
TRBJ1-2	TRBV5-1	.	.	TGCGCCAGCAGCTTCTTTAGCTCTCAAAAAAGTGGGGGCTACACCTTC	CASSFFSSQKSGGYTF
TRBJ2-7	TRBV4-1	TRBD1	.	TGCGCCAGCAGCTATCCGGGACAGTCCTACGAGCAGTACTTC	CASSYPGQSYEQYF
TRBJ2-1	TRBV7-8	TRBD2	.	TGTGCCAGCAGCCCCCGAACTAGCGGCAGCTCCTACAATGAGCAGTTCTTC	CASSPRTSGSSYNEQFF
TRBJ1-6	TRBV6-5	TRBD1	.	TGTGCCAGCAGCTACAAGACAGGGGGCGCGAATTCACCCCTCCACTTT	CASSYKTGGANSPLHF
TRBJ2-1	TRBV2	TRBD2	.	TGTGCCAGCAGTGAGGGACTAGCGACTATCGATGAGCAGTTCTTC	CASSEGLATIDEQFF
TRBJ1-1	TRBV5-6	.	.	TGTGCCAGCAGCTTAGGACACCCCTCGTGGCCAGATGTGGCTTTCTTT	CASSLGHPSWPDVAFF
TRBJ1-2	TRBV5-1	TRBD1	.	TGCGCCAGCAGCCCGGGGACAGGGGTAAACTATGGCTACACCTTC	CASSPGTGVNYGYTF
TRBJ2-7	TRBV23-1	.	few	TGCGCCAGCAGTCATCCGACAGGGAGGTACGAGCAGTACTTC	CASSHPTGRYEQYF
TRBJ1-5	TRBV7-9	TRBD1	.	TGTGCCAGCAGCTTAAGTTTCGGGACAGGGGATTTCCAGCCCCAGCATTTT	CASSLSFGTGDFQPQHF
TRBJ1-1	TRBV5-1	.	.	TGCGCCAGCAGCTTGGCGGGAATGAACACTGAAGCTTTCTTT	CASSLAGMNTEAFF
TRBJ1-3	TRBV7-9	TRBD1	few	TGTGCCAGCAGCCAGTTCGGGACAGGAGGAAACACCATATATTTT	CASSQFGTGGNTIYF
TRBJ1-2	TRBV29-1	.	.	TGCAGCGTTGAATGGGGCGAAAGCTATGGCTACACCTTC	CSVEWGESYGYTF
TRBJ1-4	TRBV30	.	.	TGTGCCTTGCTCCTTCAGGGGTTTTATGAAAAACTGTTTTTT	CALLLQGFYEKLFF
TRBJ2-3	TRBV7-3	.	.	TGTGCCAGCAGCTCCCAGGGGGGTCGCACAGATACGCAGTATTTT	CASSSQGGRTDTQYF
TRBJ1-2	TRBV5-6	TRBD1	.	TGTGCCAGCAGCGCCAGACAGGGCGGTTACACCTTC	CASSARQGGYTF
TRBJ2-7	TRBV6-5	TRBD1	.	TGTGCCAGCAGCCGTACAGGGGAGAGCTCCTACGAGCAGTACTTC	CASSRTGESSYEQYF
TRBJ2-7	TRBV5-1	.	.	TGCGCCAGCAGCTTGGCCGGGGATTTGTACTACGAGCAGTACTTC	CASSLAGDLYYEQYF
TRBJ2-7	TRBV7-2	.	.	TGTGCCAGCAGCTTAGCGCGGGCCTACGAGCAGTACTTC	CASSLARAYEQYF
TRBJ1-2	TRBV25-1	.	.	TGTGCCAGCAGTGAACGGCAGGTCACTAACTATGGCTACACCTTC	CASSERQVTNYGYTF
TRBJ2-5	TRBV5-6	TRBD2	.	TGTGCCAGCAGCTTGGCGGGGGGTGAGGAGACCCAGTACTTC	CASSLAGGEETQYF
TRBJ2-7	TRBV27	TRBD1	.	TGTGCCAGCGGGCCAATTCGTTCCTACCCCCTACACCAACCGGGACAGGGTACCTACGAGCAGTACTTC	CASGPIRSYPLHQPGQGTYEQYF
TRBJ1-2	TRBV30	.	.	TGTGCCTGGAGTGTACAAGGTTCGGGGGGCTGGAGTGGCTACACCTTC	CAWSVQGSGGWSGYTF
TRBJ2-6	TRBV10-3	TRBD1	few	TGTGCCATCAGTGGGGACAGGGTTACTGGGGCCAACGTCCTGACTTTC	CAISGDRVTGANVLTF
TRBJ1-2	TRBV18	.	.	TGTGCCAGCTCACCACCCTCGACGGAGTATGGCTACACCTTC	CASSPPSTEYGYTF
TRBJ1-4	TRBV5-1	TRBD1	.	TGCGCCAGCAGCTTGGACAGGGACAGAGCAACTAATGAAAAACTGTTTTTT	CASSLDRDRATNEKLFF
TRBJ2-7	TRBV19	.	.	TGTGCCAGTAGTCCCCGGACTGGTGGTAACGAGCAGTACTTC	CASSPRTGGNEQYF
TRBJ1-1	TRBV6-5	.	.	TGTGCCAGCAGTTCCCCCCCGAGGAAGAGAAATGAAGCTTTCTTT	CASSSPPRKRNEAFF
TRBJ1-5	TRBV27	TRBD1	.	TGTGCCAGCACCCTAGAGACAGGGCTGCATCAGCCCCAGCATTTT	CASTLETGLHQPQHF